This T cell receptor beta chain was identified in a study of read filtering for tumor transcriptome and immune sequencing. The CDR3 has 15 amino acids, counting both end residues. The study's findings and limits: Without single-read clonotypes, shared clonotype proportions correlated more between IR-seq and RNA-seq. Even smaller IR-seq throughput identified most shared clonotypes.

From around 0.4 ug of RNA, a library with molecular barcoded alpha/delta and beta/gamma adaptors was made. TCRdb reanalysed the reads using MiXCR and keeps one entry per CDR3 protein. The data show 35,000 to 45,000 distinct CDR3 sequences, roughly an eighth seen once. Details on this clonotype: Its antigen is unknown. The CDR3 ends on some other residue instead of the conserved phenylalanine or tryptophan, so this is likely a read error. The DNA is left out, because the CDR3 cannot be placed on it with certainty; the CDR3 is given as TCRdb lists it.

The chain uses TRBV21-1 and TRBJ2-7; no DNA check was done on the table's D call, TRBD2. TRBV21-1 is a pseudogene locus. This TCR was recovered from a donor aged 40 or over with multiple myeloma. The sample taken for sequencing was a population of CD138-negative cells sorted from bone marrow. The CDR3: CAGSKHGALPYEQYL.